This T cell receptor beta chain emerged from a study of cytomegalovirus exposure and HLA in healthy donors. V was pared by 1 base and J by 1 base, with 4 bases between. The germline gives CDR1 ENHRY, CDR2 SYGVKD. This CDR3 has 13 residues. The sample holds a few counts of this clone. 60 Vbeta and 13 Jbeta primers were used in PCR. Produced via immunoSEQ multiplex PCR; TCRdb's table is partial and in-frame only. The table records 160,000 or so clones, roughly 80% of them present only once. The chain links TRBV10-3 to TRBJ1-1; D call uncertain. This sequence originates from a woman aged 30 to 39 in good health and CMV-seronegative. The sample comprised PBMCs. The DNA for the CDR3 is TGTGCCATCAGTGAGTGGCAGAACACTGAAGCTTTCTTT. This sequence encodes CAISEWQNTEAFF.